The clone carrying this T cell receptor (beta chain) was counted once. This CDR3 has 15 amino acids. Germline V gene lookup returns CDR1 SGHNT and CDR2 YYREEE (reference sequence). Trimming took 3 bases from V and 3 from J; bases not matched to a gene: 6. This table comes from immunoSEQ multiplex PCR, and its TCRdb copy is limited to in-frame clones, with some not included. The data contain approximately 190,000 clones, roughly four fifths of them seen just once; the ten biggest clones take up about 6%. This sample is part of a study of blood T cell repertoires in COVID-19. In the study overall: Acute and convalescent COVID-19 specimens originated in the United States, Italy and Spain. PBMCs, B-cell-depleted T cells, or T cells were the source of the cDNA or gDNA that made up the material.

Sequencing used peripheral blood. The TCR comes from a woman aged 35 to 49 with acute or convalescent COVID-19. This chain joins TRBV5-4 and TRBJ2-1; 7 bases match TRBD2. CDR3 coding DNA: TGTGCCAGCAGCTGGCGGCTAGCGGACTACAATGAGCAGTTCTTC. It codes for CASSWRLADYNEQFF. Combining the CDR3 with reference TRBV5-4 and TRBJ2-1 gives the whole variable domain ETGVTQSPTHLIKTRGQQVTLRCSSQSGHNTVSWYQQALGQGPQFIFQYYREEENGRGNFPPRFSGLQFPNYSSELNVNALELDDSALYLCASSWRLADYNEQFFGPGTRLTVL.